The 28 T cell receptor beta chains given below trace back to one sample, sequenced in a study of PD-1 blockade in classical Hodgkin lymphoma. Time point given: newly diagnosed, previously untreated cHL patient sample. Here immunoSEQ multiplex PCR was the method, and the copy in TCRdb shows in-frame clones only, minus some. The sample lists roughly 70,000 clones, over 90% occurring once. Sample: peripheral blood mononuclear cells (PBMCs). These receptors all come from a human donor with classical Hodgkin lymphoma.

The genes are TRBV2 and TRBJ2-3, with D tentatively TRBD2 (5 bases). Trimming removed 1 base at V and 6 bases at J, with 8 bases between. The CDR3 has 13 residues. Germline lookup yields CDR1 SNHLY and CDR2 FYNNEI. The CDR3 region has the DNA TGTGCCAGCAGTGAAGGCCAGCGGGATACGCAGTATTTT. As protein: CASSEGQRDTQYF.

The chain couples TRBV7-2 to TRBJ2-7; 7 bases map to TRBD2. Germline CDR1 and CDR2: SGHTA and FQGNSA. The CDR3 has 14 residues. J gave up 1 base and V 1 base, and 1 base lay outside the gene matches. CDR3 amino acids: CASSLGAGSYEQYF. DNA of the CDR3: TGTGCCAGCAGCTTAGGAGCGGGGTCCTACGAGCAGTACTTC.

The chain carries TRBV5-6 and TRBJ1-2; a possible D gene is TRBD1 (6 bases). Between the trimmed V and J ends, which lost 1 base and 7 bases, there was a span of 11 bases. Germline assignment: CDR1 SGHDT and CDR2 YYEEEE. The CDR3 loop spans 13 amino acids. The CDR3, as DNA: TGTGCCAGCAGCTTGCAGCAGGGGATTGGCTACACCTTC. Protein product: CASSLQQGIGYTF.

This clone appeared a single time. The rearrangement links TRBV13 to TRBJ2-4; 7 bases are shared with TRBD2. Trimming cost V 5 bases and J 1 base; bases outside gene matches: 8. This CDR3 has 16 residues. Looked up from germline, CDR1 is PRHDT and CDR2 is FYEKMQ (reference sequence). In DNA form, the CDR3 reads TGTGCCAGCAGCCACCTAGTGGGGGGGGCCAAAAACATTCAGTACTTC. Encoded protein: CASSHLVGGAKNIQYF.

This chain uses TRBV5-1 with TRBJ2-5; D is possibly TRBD1 (6 bases). V dropped 0 bases and J dropped 3 bases, with 12 bases sitting between them. The CDR3 extends over 15 amino acids. In germline, CDR1 is SGHRS, CDR2 YFSETQ. The CDR3 DNA is TGCGCCAGCAGCTTGGAGGGACAAGATAAAGAGACCCAGTACTTC. Translating gives CASSLEGQDKETQYF.

The V and J genes are TRBV2 and TRBJ2-7; D remains unclear. The ends were cut back, 2 bases at V and 3 bases at J, with 5 bases in the middle. Germline-derived CDR1 and CDR2 are SNHLY and FYNNEI. This CDR3 region has 12 residues. The CDR3 coding sequence is TGTGCCAGCAGTGAAACGGGCTACGAGCAGTACTTC. It translates to CASSETGYEQYF.

This chain uses TRBV5-4 with TRBJ2-5, with D tentatively TRBD2 (6 bases). V was pared by 4 bases and J by 1 base, with 11 bases between. Germline V gene data show CDR1 as SGHNT and CDR2 as YYREEE (reference sequence). This CDR3 region has 14 residues. The CDR3 region is CASSPGLAQETQYF. CDR3 DNA: TGTGCCAGCAGCCCGGGACTGGCCCAAGAGACCCAGTACTTC.

The chain combines TRBV5-1 with TRBJ1-2; 7 bases match TRBD1. Germline V gene sequence: CDR1 SGHRS, CDR2 YFSETQ. The CDR3 runs 13 residues. Trimming cost V 0 bases and J 7 bases; bases outside gene matches: 3. The CDR3 loop is CASSLVEGAGYTF. The CDR3, as DNA: TGCGCCAGCAGCTTGGTTGAGGGGGCTGGCTACACCTTC.

This clone was counted once. V usage is TRBV2 and J usage is TRBJ1-1, with TRBD1 matching over 10 bases. This CDR3 has 15 residues. The germline CDR1 and CDR2 sequences are SNHLY and FYNNEI. V shed 6 bases and J 5 bases; nucleotides not matched to a gene: 9. This CDR3 reads CASRVSDRGVTEAFF. The CDR3 bases are TGTGCCAGCAGGGTTTCGGACAGGGGGGTGACTGAAGCTTTCTTT.

The rearrangement joins TRBV12-1 to TRBJ2-2; the D call TRBD2 from the table was never checked on the DNA. TRBV12-1 is a pseudogene locus. The CDR3 covers 18 residues. The CDR3 loop reads CASSFNSPAGKNTGELFF. DNA of the CDR3: TGTGCCAGCAGCTTTAATAGTCCAGCGGGAAAGAACACCGGGGAGCTGTTTTTT.

The chain uses TRBV7-9 and TRBJ1-3; maybe TRBD1 (6 bases). Trimming removed 4 bases at V and 6 bases at J, with 19 bases between. Germline CDR1 SEHNR, CDR2 FQNEAQ (reference sequence). The CDR3 runs 16 residues. The CDR3 reads CASSSSAIGGANTIYF. The CDR3 DNA sequence: TGTGCCAGCAGCTCGAGCGCCATTGGGGGGGCAAACACCATATATTTT. Using reference TRBV7-9 and TRBJ1-3 for the parts outside the CDR3, the full variable domain is DTGVSQNPRHKITKRGQNVTFRCDPISEHNRLYWYRQTLGQGPEFLTYFQNEAQLEKSRLLSDRFSAERPKGSFSTLEIQRTEQGDSAMYLCASSSSAIGGANTIYFGEGSWLTVV.

This clone has only one observation. This CDR3 reads CASSENYLGLAGPASYEQYF. CDR3 nucleotide sequence: TGCGCCAGCAGTGAGAATTATCTGGGACTAGCGGGGCCAGCCTCCTACGAGCAGTACTTC. This chain uses TRBV10-2 with TRBJ2-7, with 13 bases aligning to TRBD2. Germline CDR1 WSHSY, CDR2 SAAADI. The CDR3 has 20 amino acids. With V trimmed by 2 bases and J by 0 bases, 13 bases remained unmatched.

The rearrangement links TRBV4-1 to TRBJ2-7; D is uncertain. The CDR3 runs 15 residues. Germline V gene sequence: CDR1 MGHRA, CDR2 YSYEKL. The ends were cut back, 1 base at V and 0 bases at J, with 10 bases in the middle. The DNA of the CDR3 is TGCGCCAGCAGCCAAGTTCCCGTGAGCTCCTACGAGCAGTACTTC. It specifies CASSQVPVSSYEQYF.

The chain combines TRBV19 with TRBJ2-3, with TRBD1 matching 7 bases. Germline V CDR1 and CDR2: LNHDA, SQIVND (reference sequence). This CDR3 region has 14 residues. V shed 6 bases and J 2 bases; nucleotides not matched to a gene: 5. This CDR3 is CASSPGQFTDTQYF. CDR3 nucleotides: TGTGCCAGTAGCCCGGGACAGTTCACAGATACGCAGTATTTT.

The chain uses TRBV18 and TRBJ2-3, with D perhaps matching TRBD1 (6 bases). V lost 3 bases, J lost 1 base, and 14 bases lay in between. The CDR3 totals 16 residues. The germline CDR1 and CDR2 sequences are KGHSH and LQKENI. The CDR3 region has the DNA TGTGCCAGCTCACCCGGGCAGGGGCGCGGCACAGATACGCAGTATTTT. Amino acids: CASSPGQGRGTDTQYF.

The chain carries TRBV20-1 and TRBJ2-4, with no clear D. The CDR3 spans 11 residues. The germline gives CDR1 DFQATT, CDR2 SNEGSKA (reference sequence). Trimming left V 3 bases short and J 5 bases short, with 5 bases between. CDR3 sequence reads: CSASGENIQYF. DNA for the CDR3: TGCAGTGCTAGCGGCGAAAACATTCAGTACTTC.

The CDR3 DNA reads TGCGCCAGCAGCACCGAGCGGGGGGCCGTCACCGGGGAGCTGTTTTTT. Its translation is CASSTERGAVTGELFF. The gene calls are TRBV5-1 and TRBJ2-2; 9 bases align to TRBD2. Germline loops: CDR1 SGHRS, CDR2 YFSETQ. The CDR3 length is 16 residues. The ends lost 4 bases at V and 4 bases at J; junction bases unmatched: 8.

The chain is built from TRBV19 and TRBJ1-5, with unresolved D. Per the germline V gene, CDR1 is LNHDA and CDR2 is SQIVND (reference sequence). CDR3 length equals 16 residues. V was clipped by 1 base and J by 0 bases, with 10 bases between them. For the CDR3, the DNA is TGTGCCAGTAGTATAGTTACAGCGACTAGCAATCAGCCCCAGCATTTT. Translation gives CASSIVTATSNQPQHF. Supplemented by reference TRBV19 and TRBJ1-5, the full variable domain reads DGGITQSPKYLFRKEGQNVTLSCEQNLNHDAMYWYRQDPGQGLRLIYYSQIVNDFQKGDIAEGYSVSREKKESFPLTVTSAQKNPTAFYLCASSIVTATSNQPQHFGDGTRLSIL.

This chain connects TRBV18 to TRBJ2-7, with D possibly called TRBD1 or TRBD2 (5 bases each). Germline V gene sequence: CDR1 KGHSH, CDR2 LQKENI. Deletions cut 6 bases from V and 7 bases from J, with 22 bases between. This CDR3 is built from 15 residues. DNA of the CDR3: TGTGCCAGCTCGATTGGAGGAATGGGGAAGGGGGAGCAGTACTTC. This codes for CASSIGGMGKGEQYF.

This clone was found once. This chain connects TRBV5-4 to TRBJ1-4; TRBD1 aligns across 10 bases. CDR1 and CDR2 (germline): SGHNT, YYREEE (reference sequence). The CDR3 has 14 residues. V lost 4 bases and J lost 8; bases outside the gene matches: 5. The DNA for the CDR3 is TGTGCCAGCAGCGGTGGACAGGGGGGGGAAAAACTGTTTTTT. Translation: CASSGGQGGEKLFF.

This clone was picked up one time. The chain is built from TRBV27 and TRBJ2-5; D gene uncertain. V was cut by 2 bases and J by 5 bases, with 12 bases left in between. This CDR3 contains 14 residues. CDR1 is MNHEY, CDR2 SMNVEV, per germline (reference sequence). CDR3 DNA: TGTGCCAGCAGTTTAAGGGCAGGAAGGGAGACCCAGTACTTC. It encodes CASSLRAGRETQYF.

The rearrangement uses TRBV15 and TRBJ2-4, with D perhaps TRBD1 (6 bases). The CDR3 loop spans 18 amino acids. Germline values: CDR1 LNHNV, CDR2 YYDKDF (reference sequence). V lost 1 base to trimming and J lost 7 bases, with 23 bases between them. CDR3: CATSRGKNREGSGNIQYF. The CDR3 DNA follows: TGTGCCACCAGCAGAGGCAAGAACAGGGAAGGAAGTGGGAACATTCAGTACTTC. Looking up the rest from reference TRBV15 and TRBJ2-4 gives the full variable domain: DAMVIQNPRYQVTQFGKPVTLSCSQTLNHNVMYWYQQKSSQAPKLLFHYYDKDFNNEADTPDNFQSRRPNTSFCFLDIRSPGLGDTAMYLCATSRGKNREGSGNIQYFGAGTRLSVL.

V usage is TRBV6-5 and J usage is TRBJ2-7, with D perhaps given as TRBD1 or TRBD2 (5 bases each). The CDR3 length is 12 residues. Germline CDR1 is MNHEY and CDR2 is SVGAGI. The CDR3 loop reads CAVMGDSYEQYF. As DNA, the CDR3 is TGTGCAGTGATGGGGGATTCCTACGAGCAGTACTTC.

The chain has TRBV19 and TRBJ2-3, with D possibly being TRBD1 or TRBD2 (7 bases each). Germline V gives CDR1 LNHDA, CDR2 SQIVND (reference sequence). The CDR3 is 15 amino acids. V lost 3 bases and J 5 bases, leaving 15 bases between the germline ends. CDR3 sequence (DNA): TGTGCCAGTAGTATGAGAGCAGGGGGGGTAGATACGCAGTATTTT. It specifies CASSMRAGGVDTQYF.

This chain joins TRBV19 and TRBJ1-2; 7 nucleotides agree with TRBD1. CDR3 length equals 14 residues. The germline CDR1 and CDR2 sequences are LNHDA and SQIVND (reference sequence). Trimming removed 7 bases from V and 4 bases from J; junction bases left unmatched: 9. The CDR3 DNA reads as TGTGCCAGTACCCGACAGGGCCTTAGCTATGGCTACACCTTC. It specifies CASTRQGLSYGYTF.

CDR3 protein: CASSKLETQYF. The DNA of the CDR3 is TGTGCCAGCAGCAAGCTAGAGACCCAGTACTTC. The chain couples TRBV7-9 to TRBJ2-5; D ambiguous. The CDR3 extends over 11 amino acids. Per the germline V gene, CDR1 is SEHNR and CDR2 is FQNEAQ (reference sequence). Trimming stripped 5 bases from V and 4 bases from J, with 5 bases between.

The chain is built from TRBV6-6 and TRBJ1-2, with D unclear. Germline V lookup: CDR1 MNHNY, CDR2 SVGAGI (reference sequence). The CDR3 contains 13 residues. Trimming took 2 bases from V and 3 from J, leaving 7 bases between them. The CDR3 bases are TGTGCCAGCAGTTACGCCCAGGACTATGGCTACACCTTC. This codes for CASSYAQDYGYTF.

The chain employs TRBV28 and TRBJ2-1, with 7 bases lining up with TRBD2. Unmatched junction bases numbered 14, after V lost 6 bases and J lost 9 bases. This CDR3 spans 15 amino acids. CDR1 and CDR2 from the germline V gene are MDHEN and SYDVKM. CDR3 residues: CASRFSGASSFEQFF. Written as DNA, the CDR3 is TGTGCCAGCAGATTCAGCGGGGCTTCGTCCTTTGAGCAGTTCTTC.